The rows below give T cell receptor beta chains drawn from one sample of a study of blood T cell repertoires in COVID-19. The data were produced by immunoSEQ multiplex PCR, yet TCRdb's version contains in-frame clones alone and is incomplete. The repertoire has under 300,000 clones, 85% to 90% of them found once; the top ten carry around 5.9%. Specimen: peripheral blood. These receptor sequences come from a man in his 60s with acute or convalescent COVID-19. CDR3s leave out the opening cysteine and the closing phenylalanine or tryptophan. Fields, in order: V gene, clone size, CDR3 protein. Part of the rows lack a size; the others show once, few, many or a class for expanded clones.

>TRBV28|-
ASSLLLPGTGVGYT
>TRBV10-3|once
AISRQGGDSNTEAF
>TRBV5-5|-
ASSLLPGQGVTNSPLH
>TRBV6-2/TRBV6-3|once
ASSRGTGTGIDNEQF
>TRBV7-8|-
ASSFSGRNGRAYNEQF
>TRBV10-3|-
AIRGGGGQPQH
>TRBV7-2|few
ASNLPGQGYEQY
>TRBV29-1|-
SAGQEPDTQY
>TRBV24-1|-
ATSDPNAATGLTGYT
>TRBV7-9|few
ASSQRDNNSPLH
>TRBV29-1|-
SARVGTEAF
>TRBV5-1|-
ASSSVVWGANTGELF
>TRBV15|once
ATSRELAGDEQY
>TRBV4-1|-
ASSRDSPYGYT
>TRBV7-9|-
ASSLVGGLSYNEQF
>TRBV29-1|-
SVEEFSGSGLEPQY
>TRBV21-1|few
ASTPSAIPNYGYT
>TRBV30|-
AWSVMLAASGHEQY
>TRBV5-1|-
ASSPTPGGLNTEAF
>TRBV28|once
ASSSDRVGTNEKLF
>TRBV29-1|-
SVLGHLNTGELF
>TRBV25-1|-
ASSPRGYTGELF
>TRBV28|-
ASSLGQATTNIQY
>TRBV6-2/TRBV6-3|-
ASSSSDRGGYGYT
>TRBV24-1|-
ATRGSGRTETQY
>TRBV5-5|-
ASSLLTGDSPLH